The 30 T cell receptor beta chains below come from one sample, sequenced in a study of response to subunit inactivated influenza vaccine. TCRdb reprocessed the RT-PCR reads with MiXCR, giving one entry per CDR3 protein. Of 500,000 to 550,000 distinct CDR3 sequences in the sample, approximately 7.2% were seen once. This specimen was PBMCs from blood, taken around 25 months after vaccination. These receptors were obtained from a man between 50 and 69 years old who received an inactivated influenza vaccine.

Ten or more counts support this clonotype. The rearrangement links TRBV20-1 to TRBJ2-1; D remains ambiguous. This CDR3 contains 14 residues. Trimming removed 7 bases at V and 2 bases at J, with 15 bases between. Germline V gives CDR1 DFQATT, CDR2 SNEGSKA (reference sequence). CDR3 loop: CSGKGGDTYNEQFF. For the CDR3, the DNA is TGCAGTGGCAAGGGCGGAGACACCTACAATGAGCAGTTCTTC.

This clonotype was detected ten times or more. The chain carries TRBV4-3 and TRBJ1-4; TRBD1 agrees at 7 bases. The V segment lost 3 bases and the J segment 3 bases; nucleotides outside the gene matches: 4. CDR1 and CDR2 from the germline V gene are LGHNA and YSLEER. This CDR3 comprises 15 residues. The CDR3 sequence: CASSHSGQPNEKLFF. The DNA of the CDR3 is TGCGCCAGCAGCCACTCGGGACAGCCTAATGAAAAACTGTTTTTT.

The chain joins TRBV10-3 to TRBJ2-1; 9 bases are a match to TRBD2. This CDR3 has 19 residues. The germline V gene has CDR1 ENHRY and CDR2 SYGVKD. Trimming at V came to 0 bases and at J to 0 bases, leaving 9 bases not matched to a gene. CDR3 amino acids: CAISESISGGSSSYNEQFF. For the CDR3, the DNA is TGTGCCATCAGTGAGTCGATTAGCGGGGGCTCGAGCTCCTACAATGAGCAGTTCTTC.

This clonotype has ten or more counts. This chain uses TRBV20-1 with TRBJ1-3; D not resolved. The CDR3 spans 14 residues. V dropped 0 bases and J dropped 2 bases, with 8 bases sitting between them. Germline-derived CDR1 and CDR2 are DFQATT and SNEGSKA (reference sequence). The CDR3 reads CSARDQAPGNTIYF. The CDR3 nucleotides are TGCAGTGCTAGAGATCAGGCCCCTGGAAACACCATATATTTT.

This clonotype came up many times. A read error may explain this, as a much larger clone is one base away. V is TRBV5-6 and J is TRBJ1-1; no definite D call. The CDR3 has 15 residues. V was shortened by 0 bases and J by 0 bases, with 9 bases between the two germline ends. Germline CDR1 is SGHDT and CDR2 is YYEEEE. The chain's CDR3 is CASSLVGNMNTEAFF. The CDR3 bases are TGTGCCAGCAGCTTGGTCGGAAACATGAACACTGAAGCTTTCTTT.

This clonotype was seen a handful of times. CDR3 in amino acids: CASSLMPGGTGSHEQYF. CDR3 DNA sequence: TGTGCCAGCAGCTTAATGCCGGGTGGGACAGGATCCCACGAGCAGTACTTC. The chain has TRBV7-2 and TRBJ2-7, with TRBD1 identical over 8 bases. This CDR3 contains 17 residues. J was trimmed by 5 bases and V by 2 bases; bases with no gene match: 14. Germline V gene data show CDR1 as SGHTA and CDR2 as FQGNSA.

The sample holds a few counts of this clonotype. The chain carries TRBV18 and TRBJ2-1; a possible D gene is TRBD1 (5 bases). Germline-derived CDR1 and CDR2 are KGHSH and LQKENI. This CDR3 comprises 15 residues. V lost 3 bases and J 6 bases, leaving 15 bases between the germline ends. CDR3 loop: CASSPRQGPGNEQFF. For the CDR3, the DNA is TGTGCCAGCTCACCCAGGCAGGGTCCCGGCAATGAGCAGTTCTTC.

This clonotype occurred many times. The gene calls are TRBV28 and TRBJ1-1; weak D call: TRBD1 (6 bases). Germline V lookup: CDR1 MDHEN, CDR2 SYDVKM. The V and J ends lost 8 bases and 4 bases respectively, with 17 bases between them. This CDR3 region has 14 residues. As DNA, the CDR3 is TGTGCCAGCCGCTACCTCCAGGGGAGCACTGAAGCTTTCTTT. It codes for CASRYLQGSTEAFF. Combining the CDR3 with reference TRBV28 and TRBJ1-1 gives the whole variable domain DVKVTQSSRYLVKRTGEKVFLECVQDMDHENMFWYRQDPGLGLRLIYFSYDVKMKEKGDIPEGYSVSREKKERFSLILESASTNQTSMYLCASRYLQGSTEAFFGQGTRLTVV.

The chain carries TRBV12-3 or TRBV12-4 and TRBJ1-5, with TRBD1 as a possible D gene (6 bases). Trimming left V 6 bases short and J 0 bases short, with 15 bases between. The CDR3 is 16 amino acids. The CDR3 DNA reads as TGTGCCAGCAGCACACAGGGTGGTCATAGCAATCAGCCCCAGCATTTT. Amino acids: CASSTQGGHSNQPQHF.

This clonotype was seen a few times. The V gene is TRBV5-1, the J gene TRBJ2-7; the match to TRBD1 covers 7 bases. With 4 bases clipped from V and 2 bases from J, the junction kept 6 bases outside the gene matches. This CDR3 is built from 14 residues. The germline gives CDR1 SGHRS, CDR2 YFSETQ. Written as DNA, the CDR3 is TGCGCCAGCAGCCAGGGGACAGCCACCTACGAGCAGTACTTC. This translates into CASSQGTATYEQYF.

The V call is TRBV15, the J call TRBJ2-1; unclear D gene. Germline V CDR1 and CDR2: LNHNV, YYDKDF (reference sequence). V lost 3 bases to trimming and J lost 5 bases, with 11 bases between them. This CDR3 spans 14 amino acids. The CDR3, as DNA: TGTGCCACCAGCAGGGTAGGCGGAAACAATGAGCAGTTCTTC. This translates into CATSRVGGNNEQFF.

In its sample, this clonotype was seen many times. The chain employs TRBV12-3 or TRBV12-4 and TRBJ1-1, with 10 bases fitting TRBD1. After removal of 3 bases from V and 11 bases from J, the junction contained 12 bases not matched to a gene. The CDR3 has 15 residues. The CDR3 is CASSFFLRDRGEAFF. DNA for the CDR3: TGTGCCAGCAGTTTTTTCCTCCGGGACAGGGGTGAGGCTTTCTTT.

This clonotype was seen ten or more times. V usage is TRBV12-3 or TRBV12-4 and J usage is TRBJ1-4; 7 positions match TRBD1. The J segment lost 8 bases and the V segment lost 6 bases, leaving 12 bases of the junction unmatched. The CDR3 spans 15 residues. The CDR3 spells CASSPYRGAWEKLFF. CDR3 bases: TGTGCCAGCAGCCCGTACAGGGGCGCATGGGAAAAACTGTTTTTT.

This clonotype was counted only a few times. The chain recombines TRBV7-3 with TRBJ2-2; tentative D call: TRBD2 (5 bases). The CDR3 consists of 19 residues. The germline V and J ends were trimmed by 5 bases and 1 base, with 23 bases remaining between them. Germline V lookup: CDR1 SGHTA, CDR2 FQGTGA. CDR3: CASSPYRLGVYQNTGELFF. DNA for the CDR3: TGTGCCAGCAGCCCCTACCGCCTGGGAGTCTACCAGAACACCGGGGAGCTGTTTTTT.

J is TRBJ2-7 and V is TRBV20-1, with D hard to call. This CDR3 is built from 13 residues. Germline V lookup: CDR1 DFQATT, CDR2 SNEGSKA (reference sequence). V dropped 0 bases and J dropped 3 bases, with 9 bases sitting between them. Here the CDR3 reads CSARDPSNYEQYF. The CDR3 DNA sequence: TGCAGTGCTAGAGATCCCTCTAACTACGAGCAGTACTTC.

In this sample, this clonotype turned up many times. This sequence joins TRBV20-1 and TRBJ2-5, with 7 bases matching TRBD2. The CDR3 is 13 residues long. J lost 8 bases, V lost 3 bases, and 9 bases had no gene match. Germline V gives CDR1 DFQATT, CDR2 SNEGSKA (reference sequence). The CDR3 DNA is TGCAGTGCTAGTTTCGGCGGGAGAGGTACCCAGTACTTC. Protein product: CSASFGGRGTQYF.

This chain links TRBV11-2 with TRBJ2-1; 8 bases agree with TRBD2. Germline CDR1 is SGHAT and CDR2 is FQNNGV. CDR3 length equals 14 residues. V shed 3 bases and J 5 bases; nucleotides not matched to a gene: 3. CDR3 amino acids: CASSLGLDNNEQFF. The DNA for the CDR3 is TGTGCCAGCAGCTTGGGACTAGACAACAATGAGCAGTTCTTC.

This clonotype was counted between two and nine times. The J gene is TRBJ2-3, the V gene TRBV6-1; weak D call: TRBD1 (6 bases). Trimming left V 5 bases short and J 5 bases short, with 8 bases between. From germline, CDR1 is MNHNS and CDR2 SASEGT. The CDR3 contains 12 residues. CDR3: CASSTGQDTQYF. In nucleotides, the CDR3 is TGTGCCAGCAGTACGGGACAAGATACGCAGTATTTT.

This clonotype was recorded at least ten times. CDR3 amino acids: CSARRDVKGNEQFF. CDR3 sequence (DNA): TGCAGTGCCCGCCGGGACGTAAAGGGCAATGAGCAGTTCTTC. V gene TRBV20-1 combines with J gene TRBJ2-1; TRBD1 or TRBD2 may be the D gene (5 bases each). V was pared by 6 bases and J by 6 bases, with 18 bases between. This CDR3 region has 14 residues. Germline assignment: CDR1 DFQATT and CDR2 SNEGSKA (reference sequence).

This clonotype was detected a few times. The gene calls are TRBV6-2 or TRBV6-3 and TRBJ2-1; 8 nucleotides match TRBD2. In germline, CDR1 is MNHEY, CDR2 SVGEGT. The ends lost 8 bases at V and 7 bases at J; junction bases unmatched: 10. This CDR3 region has 14 residues. The CDR3: CASHSGASGNEQFF. The CDR3 DNA follows: TGTGCCAGCCATAGCGGGGCGTCTGGGAATGAGCAGTTCTTC.

The chain employs TRBV2 and TRBJ2-1; D is tentatively TRBD1 or TRBD2 (5 bases each). Germline-derived CDR1 and CDR2 are SNHLY and FYNNEI. Trimming pared 7 bases from V and 1 base from J, leaving 11 bases between. The CDR3 extends over 14 amino acids. CDR3 bases: TGTGCCAGCAATAAGCGGACATCCTACAATGAGCAGTTCTTC. Protein: CASNKRTSYNEQFF. The whole variable domain, filled in from reference TRBV2 and TRBJ2-1, reads EPEVTQTPSHQVTQMGQEVILRCVPISNHLYFYWYRQILGQKVEFLVSFYNNEISEKSEIFDDQFSVERPDGSNFTLKIRSTKLEDSAMYFCASNKRTSYNEQFFGPGTRLTVL.

The gene calls are TRBV20-1 and TRBJ1-4, with 8 bases identical to TRBD1. V lost 2 bases to trimming and J lost 7 bases; unmatched junction nucleotides: 6. From germline, CDR1 is DFQATT and CDR2 SNEGSKA (reference sequence). The CDR3 runs 14 residues. The CDR3, as DNA: TGCAGTGCTAGATTTGGACAGGGATTTGAAAAACTGTTTTTT. The encoded protein is CSARFGQGFEKLFF.

The CDR3 region has the DNA TGTGCCATCAGTGAAACCAGGGGCCAAGAGACCCAGTACTTC. This gives the protein CAISETRGQETQYF. V usage is TRBV10-3 and J usage is TRBJ2-5, with D maybe TRBD1 (6 bases). The germline CDR1 and CDR2 sequences are ENHRY and SYGVKD. The CDR3 runs to 14 residues. V gave up 3 bases and J gave up 1 base, with 9 bases separating them.

The gene calls are TRBV5-6 and TRBJ2-2; D is undetermined. CDR1 and CDR2 (germline): SGHDT, YYEEEE. Trimming shortened V by 2 bases and J by 3 bases, and 2 bases separated the two germline ends. This CDR3 spans 12 amino acids. The CDR3 sequence is CASSFDTGELFF. The CDR3 nucleotides are TGTGCCAGCAGCTTCGACACCGGGGAGCTGTTTTTT.

This clonotype was picked up many times. The CDR3 loop is CASSATGGAGAFF. Here the CDR3 DNA reads TGTGCCAGCAGTGCTACAGGGGGCGCGGGGGCTTTCTTT. The V and J genes are TRBV28 and TRBJ1-1, with TRBD1 matching over 9 bases. With V trimmed by 5 bases and J by 11 bases, 9 bases remained unmatched. Germline loops: CDR1 MDHEN, CDR2 SYDVKM. The length of the CDR3 is 13 residues.

This clonotype occurred many times. The chain is built from TRBV2 and TRBJ2-7; D possibly corresponds to TRBD1 (5 bases). Trimming pared 2 bases from V and 9 bases from J, leaving 14 bases between. The CDR3 totals 13 residues. CDR1 and CDR2 from the germline V gene are SNHLY and FYNNEI. The CDR3 DNA is TGTGCCAGCAGTGAATCTTATAGGGGCTTGCAGTACTTC. Translating it yields CASSESYRGLQYF.

This clonotype occurred a few times. The V gene is TRBV11-2, the J gene TRBJ2-7; tentatively, D is TRBD2 (5 bases). CDR1 is SGHAT and CDR2 is FQNNGV in the germline V gene. CDR3 length equals 13 residues. Trimming took 5 bases from V and 1 from J, leaving 9 bases between them. The CDR3 reads CASSRGLSYEQYF. The CDR3 DNA reads as TGTGCCAGCAGCCGCGGGTTGTCCTACGAGCAGTACTTC.

This clonotype was found a few times. The gene calls are TRBV29-1 and TRBJ1-2, with TRBD1 matching 7 bases. V lost 6 bases and J lost 3; bases outside the gene matches: 7. Germline V gene data show CDR1 as SQVTM and CDR2 as ANQGSEA. CDR3 length: 13 amino acids. The CDR3 DNA sequence: TGCAGCGTCTCGACAGGGTTAGACTATGGCTACACCTTC. Residues: CSVSTGLDYGYTF.

The chain carries TRBV6-2 or TRBV6-3 and TRBJ1-1; D gene ambiguous. Germline CDR1 and CDR2: MNHEY and SVGEGT. Trimming stripped 2 bases from V and 10 bases from J, with 8 bases between. The CDR3 is made up of 11 amino acids. CDR3 sequence (DNA): TGTGCCAGCAGTTACGGTCCTCGAGCTTTCTTT. This sequence encodes CASSYGPRAFF.

V usage is TRBV12-3 or TRBV12-4 and J usage is TRBJ1-2; D unclear. The CDR3 is made up of 14 amino acids. V lost 5 bases and J lost 5, with 15 bases in between. CDR3 region: CASSTTSYRYGYTF. DNA for the CDR3: TGTGCCAGCAGTACAACATCGTATCGGTATGGCTACACCTTC.